This T cell receptor beta chain was profiled in a study of cytomegalovirus exposure and HLA in healthy donors. Overall study: Of all 400 or so donors who were genotyped, around 79% belonged to the Caucasian-associated ancestry cluster.

This clone was detected a few times. Its antigen is unidentified. Although they were nominally healthy when sampled, donors likely had unrecorded immune exposures. V was clipped by 7 bases and J by 6 bases; unmatched bases: 9. The germline V gene has CDR1 MNHNS and CDR2 SASEGT. The CDR3 contains 15 residues. Primers included in the PCR were 60 Vbeta and 13 Jbeta primers. The method was immunoSEQ multiplex PCR; TCRdb's version includes in-frame clones alone and lacks a portion of them. The sample holds 60,000 to 70,000 clones, approximately 75% seen once. General observations from the study: A later analysis showed that HLA-associated TCR beta chains had undergone more clonal expansion than equally common others.

Material: PBMCs. The chain carries TRBV6-1 and TRBJ1-6, with 7 positions matching TRBD1. This receptor was taken from a man aged 55 to 70 in good health and CMV-seropositive. The CDR3 region is CASMSRGDGNSPLHF. The CDR3 DNA is TGTGCCAGCATGAGCAGGGGGGACGGTAATTCACCCCTCCACTTT.